What follows are 25 T cell receptor beta chains derived from one specimen sequenced in a study of blood T cell repertoires in COVID-19. Some clones are missing from TCRdb's copy, which holds only in-frame ones; the method was immunoSEQ multiplex PCR. The sample contains over 200,000 clones, roughly 89% of which appear only once. Material for sequencing was peripheral blood. The receptors come from a man aged 55-75 years who had recovered from COVID-19.

The chain combines TRBV30 with TRBJ1-5; TRBD1 might be the D (5 bases). Germline CDR1 reads GTSNPN; CDR2 reads SVGIG (reference sequence). Trimming removed 3 bases from V and 6 bases from J, with 12 bases in between. There are 13 residues in the CDR3. The CDR3 is CAWSDGASQPQHF. The CDR3 DNA follows: TGTGCCTGGAGCGATGGGGCGAGTCAGCCCCAGCATTTT.

This chain links TRBV18 with TRBJ2-7, with D uncertain. CDR3 length equals 12 residues. V was shortened by 2 bases and J by 5 bases, with 7 bases between the two germline ends. Germline lookup yields CDR1 KGHSH and CDR2 LQKENI. As DNA, the CDR3 is TGTGCCAGCTCACCATTCTCGGACGAGCAGTACTTC. Translating it yields CASSPFSDEQYF.

The chain employs TRBV7-9 and TRBJ1-4, with 7 bases fitting TRBD1. Losses at the gene ends were 4 bases for V and 0 bases for J; bases not matched to a gene: 5. This CDR3 has 16 residues. Germline V gene lookup returns CDR1 SEHNR and CDR2 FQNEAQ (reference sequence). CDR3 sequence reads: CASSSGQVATNEKLFF. As DNA, the CDR3 is TGTGCCAGCAGCTCCGGACAGGTTGCAACTAATGAAAAACTGTTTTTT.

The J gene is TRBJ1-1, the V gene TRBV5-1; the D gene is possibly TRBD1 (5 bases). Deletions cut 4 bases from V and 2 bases from J, with 15 bases between. The CDR3 sequence is 15 residues long. Per the germline V gene, CDR1 is SGHRS and CDR2 is YFSETQ. The CDR3 region has the DNA TGCGCCAGCAGCGCCCAGGGCCAACCCAACACTGAAGCTTTCTTT. Translated: CASSAQGQPNTEAFF.

This clone was detected only once. The chain combines TRBV5-1 with TRBJ1-1, with D tentatively TRBD1 (5 bases). Trimming took off 1 base at V and 6 bases at J, with 10 bases between the two ends. The CDR3 spans 13 residues. From germline, CDR1 is SGHRS and CDR2 YFSETQ. This chain's CDR3 is CASSLNRGAEAFF. DNA of the CDR3: TGCGCCAGCAGCTTGAATAGGGGCGCTGAAGCTTTCTTT. The whole variable domain, filled in from reference TRBV5-1 and TRBJ1-1, reads KAGVTQTPRYLIKTRGQQVTLSCSPISGHRSVSWYQQTPGQGLQFLFEYFSETQRNKGNFPGRFSGRQFSNSRSEMNVSTLELGDSALYLCASSLNRGAEAFFGQGTRLTVV.

This chain connects TRBV4-2 to TRBJ2-2, with D possibly being TRBD2 (6 bases). Germline loops: CDR1 LGHNA, CDR2 YNFKEQ. With 7 bases removed from V and 1 base from J, the gap between germline ends came to 13 bases. The CDR3 runs to 15 residues. The CDR3 reads CASTRGDLNTGELFF. The CDR3 coding sequence is TGTGCCAGCACCAGAGGGGACTTGAACACCGGGGAGCTGTTTTTT.

The chain links TRBV27 to TRBJ2-1; D may be TRBD2 (6 bases). The germline V gene encodes CDR1 MNHEY and CDR2 SMNVEV (reference sequence). Trimming stripped 6 bases from V and 2 bases from J, with 17 bases between. The CDR3 is 16 amino acids. CDR3: CASSPRSGVPYNEQFF. CDR3 DNA: TGTGCCAGCAGCCCCCGGTCGGGAGTTCCCTACAATGAGCAGTTCTTC.

J is TRBJ2-7 and V is TRBV6-1, with D unresolved. Trimming shortened V by 0 bases and J by 11 bases, and 14 bases separated the two germline ends. Germline CDR1 is MNHNS and CDR2 is SASEGT. The CDR3 length is 13 residues. CDR3 protein: CASSEAAGLDKYF. DNA for the CDR3: TGTGCCAGCAGTGAAGCGGCCGGGTTGGATAAGTACTTC.

This sequence joins TRBV28 and TRBJ2-7, with a weak D call TRBD2 (6 bases). There are 17 residues in the CDR3. CDR1 is MDHEN and CDR2 is SYDVKM in the germline V gene. The V end was cut by 2 bases, the J end by 4 bases, with 21 bases between. The CDR3: CASSLNRAGGIRYEQYF. The CDR3 DNA is TGTGCCAGCAGTTTAAATCGTGCAGGAGGGATCCGATACGAGCAGTACTTC.

This clone appeared a single time. CDR3 in DNA: TGTGCCAGTAAGGCGAGTAGCGGGAGATCCTACAATGAGCAGTTCTTC. Protein sequence: CASKASSGRSYNEQFF. The chain joins TRBV19 to TRBJ2-1; 9 nucleotides line up with TRBD2. The CDR3 has 16 residues. V trimming: 7 bases; J trimming: 1 base; junction bases outside the gene matches: 8. The germline V gene has CDR1 LNHDA and CDR2 SQIVND (reference sequence).

V usage is TRBV19 and J usage is TRBJ2-5; possibly TRBD2 for D (5 bases). The germline V gene encodes CDR1 LNHDA and CDR2 SQIVND (reference sequence). The CDR3 spans 13 residues. V was pared by 6 bases and J by 4 bases, with 12 bases between. CDR3: CASRKRDLETQYF. CDR3 nucleotide sequence: TGTGCCAGTAGAAAGAGGGATCTAGAGACCCAGTACTTC.

This clone was observed once. J is TRBJ2-2 and V is TRBV7-8; D possibly corresponds to TRBD2 (6 bases). CDR1 and CDR2 (germline): SGHVS, FQNEAQ. The V end was cut by 7 bases, the J end by 1 base, with 13 bases between. CDR3 size: 15 residues. CDR3 coding DNA: TGTGCCAGCACCCTTTTGGGGGGGAACACCGGGGAGCTGTTTTTT. Its protein is CASTLLGGNTGELFF.

V is TRBV13 and J is TRBJ2-1; possible D gene TRBD2, 6 bases. Trimming cost V 3 bases and J 0 bases, with 9 bases left between them. The CDR3 runs to 15 residues. CDR1 is PRHDT and CDR2 is FYEKMQ in the germline V gene (reference sequence). CDR3 DNA: TGTGCCAGCAGCTTCGTGGGGGGCTCCTACAATGAGCAGTTCTTC. This codes for CASSFVGGSYNEQFF.

The CDR3 reads CASSEYRHPQNEQFF. CDR3 nucleotides: TGCGCCAGCAGTGAGTACCGTCACCCACAGAATGAGCAGTTCTTC. The J gene is TRBJ2-1, the V gene TRBV10-1; D gene unclear. Germline V lookup: CDR1 WNHNN, CDR2 SYGVQD (reference sequence). Deletions cut 1 base from V and 7 bases from J, with 14 bases between. The CDR3 is 15 amino acids.

The chain recombines TRBV9 with TRBJ2-6; 10 nucleotides match TRBD2. Trimming at V came to 3 bases and at J to 0 bases, leaving 6 bases not matched to a gene. This CDR3 spans 18 amino acids. Per the germline V gene, CDR1 is SGDLS and CDR2 is YYNGEE. The CDR3, as DNA: TGTGCCAGCAGCGCTGGACTAGCGGAGAGCTCTGGGGCCAACGTCCTGACTTTC. Translating it yields CASSAGLAESSGANVLTF.

The CDR3: CASSINSGVGTGVHEQYF. The CDR3, as DNA: TGTGCCAGTAGTATAAACTCTGGCGTTGGGACAGGGGTCCACGAGCAGTACTTC. This sequence joins TRBV19 and TRBJ2-7; 10 bases match TRBD1. V trimming: 2 bases; J trimming: 5 bases; junction bases outside the gene matches: 15. In germline, CDR1 is LNHDA, CDR2 SQIVND (reference sequence). The CDR3 runs 18 residues.

V is TRBV7-2 and J is TRBJ2-7; possibly TRBD2 for D (5 bases). V shed 7 bases and J shed 3 bases, with 16 bases lying between them. From germline, CDR1 is SGHTA and CDR2 FQGNSA. The CDR3 runs 14 residues. Here the CDR3 reads CASNNFRGGYEQYF. The CDR3 DNA is TGTGCCAGCAACAATTTCCGGGGTGGCTACGAGCAGTACTTC.

The V call is TRBV11-2, the J call TRBJ2-3; 14 nucleotides match TRBD2. CDR3 length equals 16 residues. With V trimmed by 5 bases and J by 5 bases, 6 bases remained unmatched. Germline CDR1 is SGHAT and CDR2 is FQNNGV. The CDR3 coding sequence is TGTGCCAGCAGCATGGGACTAGCGGGAGACGTAGATACGCAGTATTTT. It is translated as CASSMGLAGDVDTQYF.

The rearrangement uses TRBV5-1 and TRBJ2-7; possibly TRBD1 for D (5 bases). CDR3 length: 14 residues. V was shortened by 0 bases and J by 2 bases, with 9 bases between the two germline ends. CDR1 is SGHRS, CDR2 YFSETQ, per germline. The CDR3 coding sequence is TGCGCCAGCAGCTTGGAGGACACTGCCTACGAGCAGTACTTC. Protein sequence: CASSLEDTAYEQYF. Filled out from reference TRBV5-1 and TRBJ2-7, the complete variable domain reads KAGVTQTPRYLIKTRGQQVTLSCSPISGHRSVSWYQQTPGQGLQFLFEYFSETQRNKGNFPGRFSGRQFSNSRSEMNVSTLELGDSALYLCASSLEDTAYEQYFGPGTRLTVT.

The genes are TRBV10-1 and TRBJ2-7; D is unresolved. This CDR3 is built from 10 residues. Germline V lookup: CDR1 WNHNN, CDR2 SYGVQD (reference sequence). CDR3: CPTVPHEQYF. CDR3 DNA: TGCCCCACAGTTCCCCACGAGCAGTACTTC.

The V gene is TRBV30, the J gene TRBJ2-7, with D perhaps matching TRBD1 (6 bases). This CDR3 has 16 residues. Germline lookup yields CDR1 GTSNPN and CDR2 SVGIG (reference sequence). Between the trimmed V and J ends, which lost 0 bases and 2 bases, there was a span of 17 bases. CDR3 protein: CAWSVLRTARTYEQYF. CDR3 sequence (DNA): TGTGCCTGGAGTGTACTTCGGACAGCCAGGACCTACGAGCAGTACTTC. The entire variable domain, with the rest obtained from reference TRBV30 and TRBJ2-7, is as follows: SQTIHQWPATLVQPVGSPLSLECTVEGTSNPNLYWYRQAAGRGLQLLFYSVGIGQISSEVPQNLSASRPQDRQFILSSKKLLLSDSGFYLCAWSVLRTARTYEQYFGPGTRLTVT.

This rearrangement joins TRBV29-1 to TRBJ2-7; weak D call: TRBD1 (6 bases). Germline lookup yields CDR1 SQVTM and CDR2 ANQGSEA. This CDR3 comprises 12 residues. V was trimmed by 8 bases and J by 2 bases, leaving 13 bases between them. CDR3 nucleotide sequence: TGCAGCACCCGGACAGCCCCCTACGAGCAGTACTTC. This encodes CSTRTAPYEQYF.

This clone was observed a few times. The rearrangement links TRBV19 to TRBJ1-1; 10 bases map to TRBD1. J gave up 0 bases and V 5 bases, and 9 bases lay outside the gene matches. Germline V CDR1 and CDR2: LNHDA, SQIVND (reference sequence). This CDR3 is built from 17 residues. The CDR3 nucleotides are TGTGCCAGTAGTGTTGGACAGGGGGGGAACATGAACACTGAAGCTTTCTTT. It encodes CASSVGQGGNMNTEAFF. Drawing the rest from reference TRBV19 and TRBJ1-1, the complete variable domain is DGGITQSPKYLFRKEGQNVTLSCEQNLNHDAMYWYRQDPGQGLRLIYYSQIVNDFQKGDIAEGYSVSREKKESFPLTVTSAQKNPTAFYLCASSVGQGGNMNTEAFFGQGTRLTVV.

The CDR3 loop is CSVGLAANYNEQFF. CDR3 bases: TGCAGCGTTGGGCTAGCGGCAAACTACAATGAGCAGTTCTTC. The chain couples TRBV29-1 to TRBJ2-1, with 7 bases aligning to TRBD2. Germline V gene lookup returns CDR1 SQVTM and CDR2 ANQGSEA. CDR3 length: 14 amino acids. Trimming cost V 4 bases and J 3 bases; bases outside gene matches: 6.

This rearrangement joins TRBV6-5 to TRBJ2-7, with D maybe TRBD1 (6 bases). Trimming took off 6 bases at V and 1 base at J, with 16 bases between the two ends. CDR1 MNHEY and CDR2 SVGAGI come from the germline V gene. The CDR3 is 15 amino acids. The CDR3, as DNA: TGTGCCAGCAGGGCACAGGGTTACCCTTCCTACGAGCAGTACTTC. Protein: CASRAQGYPSYEQYF.